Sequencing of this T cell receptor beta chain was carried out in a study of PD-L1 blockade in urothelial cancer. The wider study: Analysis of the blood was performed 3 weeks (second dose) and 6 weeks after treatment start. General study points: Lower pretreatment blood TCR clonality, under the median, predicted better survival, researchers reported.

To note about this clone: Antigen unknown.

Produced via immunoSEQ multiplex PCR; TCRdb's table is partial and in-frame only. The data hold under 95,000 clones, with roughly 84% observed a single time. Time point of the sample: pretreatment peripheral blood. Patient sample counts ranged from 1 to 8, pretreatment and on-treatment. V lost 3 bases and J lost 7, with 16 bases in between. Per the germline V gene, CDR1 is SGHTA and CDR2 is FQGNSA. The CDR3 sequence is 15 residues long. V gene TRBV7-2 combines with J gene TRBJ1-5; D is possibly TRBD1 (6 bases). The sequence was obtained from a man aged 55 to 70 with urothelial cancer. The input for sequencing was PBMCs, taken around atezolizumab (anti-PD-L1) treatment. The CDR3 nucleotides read TGTGCCAGCAGCTTTCAGGGGATTATCGGGCAGCCCCAGCATTTT. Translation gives CASSFQGIIGQPQHF.